This T cell receptor (beta chain) was sequenced in a study of cytomegalovirus exposure and HLA in healthy donors. Study-level findings and limits: In vitro work confirmed that a few CMV-associated chains recognize CMV antigens. The authors listed approximately 150 TCR beta chains as cytomegalovirus-associated. For cytomegalovirus status, the classifier reportedly gave diagnoses with high specificity and sensitivity.

This clone has only one observation. What it recognizes is unknown. Use of 60 Vbeta and 13 Jbeta primers characterized the PCR. The repertoire was sequenced with immunoSEQ multiplex PCR; TCRdb's copy has only in-frame clones and lacks some. The sample shows around 100,000 clones, roughly 80% of them seen only once. V was cut by 1 base and J by 3 bases, with 15 bases left in between. The CDR3 has 16 residues. Germline CDR1 SGHVS, CDR2 FQNEAQ. The chain uses TRBV7-8 and TRBJ1-1; D remains ambiguous. This sequence originates from a man aged 25 to 40 in good health and CMV-seropositive. Sequencing was done on a sample of PBMCs. The CDR3 spells CASSLGSGTGDTEAFF. As DNA, the CDR3 is TGTGCCAGCAGCTTAGGGTCGGGTACGGGTGACACTGAAGCTTTCTTT.